The 27 T cell receptor beta chains below were found in one sample sequenced in a study of cytomegalovirus exposure and HLA in healthy donors. Profiled with immunoSEQ multiplex PCR; TCRdb holds only in-frame clones, not every one. The data hold 80,000 or so clones, with 90% to 95% observed a single time. The sample was PBMCs. These receptors were obtained from a woman aged 18-29 years in good health and CMV-seronegative.

This sequence joins TRBV19 and TRBJ2-1, with TRBD2 matching 12 bases. CDR1 and CDR2 from the germline V gene are LNHDA and SQIVND (reference sequence). The CDR3 totals 15 residues. With 7 bases clipped from V and 6 bases from J, the junction kept 7 bases outside the gene matches. The CDR3 here is CASIKTSGSFNEQFF. The DNA for the CDR3 is TGTGCCAGTATTAAGACTAGCGGGAGCTTCAATGAGCAGTTCTTC. Supplemented by reference TRBV19 and TRBJ2-1, the full variable domain reads DGGITQSPKYLFRKEGQNVTLSCEQNLNHDAMYWYRQDPGQGLRLIYYSQIVNDFQKGDIAEGYSVSREKKESFPLTVTSAQKNPTAFYLCASIKTSGSFNEQFFGPGTRLTVL.

V gene TRBV4-3 combines with J gene TRBJ1-2; perhaps TRBD1 as D (5 bases). Germline loops: CDR1 LGHNA, CDR2 YSLEER. V lost 0 bases and J lost 4, with 15 bases in between. The CDR3 consists of 16 residues. Here the CDR3 DNA reads TGCGCCAGCAGCCAAGATTATGTGGGGCGCGGCTATGGCTACACCTTC. It is translated as CASSQDYVGRGYGYTF.

This CDR3 is CASSVVPGSYEQYF. In nucleotides, the CDR3 is TGTGCCAGCAGCGTAGTACCGGGGAGTTACGAGCAGTACTTC. This rearrangement joins TRBV9 to TRBJ2-7; TRBD2 is a possible D gene (5 bases). Germline V gives CDR1 SGDLS, CDR2 YYNGEE. The V end was cut by 0 bases, the J end by 4 bases, with 11 bases between. The CDR3 sequence is 14 residues long.

The CDR3 reads CASTHSSTADEKLFF. CDR3 in DNA: TGTGCCAGCACCCATTCGTCGACGGCGGATGAAAAACTGTTTTTT. The rearrangement joins TRBV28 to TRBJ1-4; D is unclear. Trimming cost V 7 bases and J 6 bases, with 18 bases left between them. From germline, CDR1 is MDHEN and CDR2 SYDVKM. The CDR3 sequence is 15 residues long. Complete variable domain (other parts from reference TRBV28 and TRBJ1-4): DVKVTQSSRYLVKRTGEKVFLECVQDMDHENMFWYRQDPGLGLRLIYFSYDVKMKEKGDIPEGYSVSREKKERFSLILESASTNQTSMYLCASTHSSTADEKLFFGSGTQLSVL.

DNA for the CDR3: TGTGCCAGCCCGAACATAGTGACAGATGAAGCTTTCTTT. This codes for CASPNIVTDEAFF. The rearrangement joins TRBV6-5 to TRBJ1-1; weak D call: TRBD1 (5 bases). Deletions cut 8 bases from V and 7 bases from J, with 17 bases between. Looked up from germline, CDR1 is MNHEY and CDR2 is SVGAGI. The CDR3 is made up of 13 amino acids.

The chain uses TRBV5-4 and TRBJ2-2; a possible D gene is TRBD2 (6 bases). CDR1 is SGHNT, CDR2 YYREEE, per germline (reference sequence). V was shortened by 4 bases and J by 2 bases, with 15 bases between the two germline ends. There are 16 residues in the CDR3. The CDR3 protein is CASSPQSGANTGELFF. As DNA, the CDR3 is TGTGCCAGCAGCCCTCAATCGGGAGCTAACACCGGGGAGCTGTTTTTT.

The rearrangement links TRBV15 to TRBJ2-7; TRBD1 agrees at 10 bases. The CDR3 is made up of 15 amino acids. The germline V gene has CDR1 LNHNV and CDR2 YYDKDF (reference sequence). The junction had 7 bases not matched to a gene; V was cut back by 4 bases and J by 4 bases. CDR3: CATSKDRGLRYEQYF. CDR3 DNA: TGTGCCACCAGCAAAGACAGGGGGCTAAGGTACGAGCAGTACTTC. Complete variable domain (other parts from reference TRBV15 and TRBJ2-7): DAMVIQNPRYQVTQFGKPVTLSCSQTLNHNVMYWYQQKSSQAPKLLFHYYDKDFNNEADTPDNFQSRRPNTSFCFLDIRSPGLGDTAMYLCATSKDRGLRYEQYFGPGTRLTVT.

The chain joins TRBV7-2 to TRBJ1-4, with TRBD1 matching 10 bases. CDR3 length: 16 residues. The V gene's germline CDR1 is SGHTA and CDR2 FQGNSA. J gave up 7 bases and V 5 bases, and 10 bases lay outside the gene matches. CDR3 coding DNA: TGTGCCAGCAGCCAAAGACAGGGGGCGCGGGGTGAAAAACTGTTTTTT. Amino acids: CASSQRQGARGEKLFF.

The chain uses TRBV4-1 and TRBJ1-4; 8 nucleotides align to TRBD1. J gave up 10 bases and V 1 base, and 14 bases lay outside the gene matches. The V gene's germline CDR1 is MGHRA and CDR2 YSYEKL. The CDR3 totals 17 residues. Written as DNA, the CDR3 is TGCGCCAGCAGCCAAGCCTTCCTGGGCAGGGGGCACAGAAAACTGTTTTTT. It encodes CASSQAFLGRGHRKLFF.

The chain joins TRBV6-4 to TRBJ2-7; 7 nucleotides agree with TRBD1. The V gene end was trimmed by 3 bases and the J gene end by 5 bases; junction bases not matched to a gene: 7. The CDR3 loop spans 14 amino acids. Germline-derived CDR1 and CDR2 are MRHNA and SNTAGT. The DNA of the CDR3 is TGTGCCAGCAGTGATGACAGGGTCTGCGACGAGCAGTACTTC. It specifies CASSDDRVCDEQYF.

DNA for the CDR3: TGTGCCAGCAGCTTAGCGGGGGGATCCTCCTACGAGCAGTACTTC. It is translated as CASSLAGGSSYEQYF. The genes are TRBV7-2 and TRBJ2-7; perhaps TRBD2 as D (6 bases). The CDR3 is 15 residues long. V lost 0 bases, J lost 0 bases, and 9 bases lay in between. CDR1 is SGHTA, CDR2 FQGNSA, per germline.

This chain joins TRBV29-1 and TRBJ2-7; perhaps TRBD1 as D (5 bases). Trimming took 6 bases from V and 1 from J, leaving 13 bases between them. This CDR3 comprises 13 residues. The germline V gene encodes CDR1 SQVTM and CDR2 ANQGSEA. The CDR3 loop reads CSVLLTGSYEQYF. In nucleotides, the CDR3 is TGCAGCGTCCTACTTACAGGATCCTACGAGCAGTACTTC.

The chain links TRBV7-8 to TRBJ2-1, with 7 bases that match TRBD2. The CDR3 extends over 15 amino acids. V lost 2 bases to trimming and J lost 7 bases; unmatched junction nucleotides: 8. Germline V lookup: CDR1 SGHVS, CDR2 FQNEAQ. The CDR3: CASSLREGRWNEQFF. In nucleotides, the CDR3 is TGTGCCAGCAGCTTAAGGGAGGGCCGGTGGAATGAGCAGTTCTTC.

This clone was seen once. The chain employs TRBV4-3 and TRBJ2-5; tentatively, D is TRBD1 (5 bases). CDR1 LGHNA and CDR2 YSLEER come from the germline V gene. This CDR3 spans 13 amino acids. V lost 2 bases and J 5 bases, leaving 9 bases between the germline ends. CDR3 bases: TGCGCCAGCAGCCAATCGGCAGGGGAGACCCAGTACTTC. It yields the protein CASSQSAGETQYF.

The J gene is TRBJ1-5, the V gene TRBV5-8; tentative D call: TRBD1 (6 bases). CDR3 length: 15 amino acids. The V gene's germline CDR1 is SGHTS and CDR2 YDEGEE. V was cut by 3 bases and J by 1 base, with 11 bases left in between. For the CDR3, the DNA is TGTGCCAGCAGCTCACAGGGTCGGAGCAATCAGCCCCAGCATTTT. Its translation: CASSSQGRSNQPQHF.

The chain joins TRBV4-3 to TRBJ2-2; 14 bases are a match to TRBD2. The length of the CDR3 is 17 residues. The germline CDR1 and CDR2 sequences are LGHNA and YSLEER. With 2 bases clipped from V and 6 bases from J, the junction kept 5 bases outside the gene matches. Written as DNA, the CDR3 is TGCGCCAGCAGCCAAATAGGACTAGCGGGAGGCGCCGGGGAGCTGTTTTTT. It translates to CASSQIGLAGGAGELFF.

The chain is built from TRBV4-1 and TRBJ1-6; no clear D. The CDR3 length is 13 residues. Trimming pared 0 bases from V and 8 bases from J, leaving 5 bases between. CDR1 MGHRA and CDR2 YSYEKL come from the germline V gene. CDR3 residues: CASSQDPDSPLHF. CDR3 nucleotides: TGCGCCAGCAGCCAAGATCCGGATTCACCCCTCCACTTT.

This chain connects TRBV19 to TRBJ2-7; 8 bases line up with TRBD1. The CDR3 spans 15 residues. The V and J ends lost 4 bases and 3 bases, in that order; junction bases with no gene match: 8. Germline V gene sequence: CDR1 LNHDA, CDR2 SQIVND (reference sequence). DNA of the CDR3: TGTGCCAGTAGTACCGCGGGCGGGACAGGCTACGAGCAGTACTTC. Its translation: CASSTAGGTGYEQYF.

The chain uses TRBV18 and TRBJ2-3; 9 nucleotides line up with TRBD2. The CDR3 sequence is 17 residues long. The ends lost 3 bases at V and 4 bases at J; junction bases unmatched: 11. Germline CDR1 is KGHSH and CDR2 is LQKENI. DNA of the CDR3: TGTGCCAGCTCACCCCAAAACCTAGCGGGGCGGGCAGATACGCAGTATTTT. It codes for CASSPQNLAGRADTQYF.

The chain carries TRBV2 and TRBJ1-4; no reliable D call. The V gene lost 4 bases and the J gene lost 2 bases, with 14 bases spanning the gap. CDR3 size: 16 residues. In germline, CDR1 is SNHLY, CDR2 FYNNEI. CDR3 sequence: CASSATGSETNEKLFF. CDR3 DNA sequence: TGTGCCAGCAGTGCGACGGGGTCAGAGACTAATGAAAAACTGTTTTTT.

The CDR3 DNA reads as TGCGCCAGCAGCTTGGGGGTAGGGGGCAATCAGCCCCAGCATTTT. It encodes CASSLGVGGNQPQHF. This chain links TRBV5-1 with TRBJ1-5; D may be TRBD1 (5 bases). Germline V gene data show CDR1 as SGHRS and CDR2 as YFSETQ. With 0 bases removed from V and 2 bases from J, the gap between germline ends came to 9 bases. The CDR3 spans 15 residues. Full variable domain (remainder filled in from reference TRBV5-1 and TRBJ1-5): KAGVTQTPRYLIKTRGQQVTLSCSPISGHRSVSWYQQTPGQGLQFLFEYFSETQRNKGNFPGRFSGRQFSNSRSEMNVSTLELGDSALYLCASSLGVGGNQPQHFGDGTRLSIL.

The chain links TRBV2 to TRBJ1-5; D possibly corresponds to TRBD1 (5 bases). The CDR3 consists of 14 residues. Between the trimmed V and J ends, which lost 7 bases and 4 bases, there was a span of 14 bases. Germline CDR1 is SNHLY and CDR2 is FYNNEI. CDR3 sequence: CASKSGLSNQPQHF. CDR3 bases: TGTGCCAGCAAGTCAGGGTTATCGAATCAGCCCCAGCATTTT.

The V gene is TRBV6-1, the J gene TRBJ2-7; D uncertain. The germline gives CDR1 MNHNS, CDR2 SASEGT. V was pared by 5 bases and J by 3 bases, with 14 bases between. This CDR3 has 14 amino acids. CDR3 sequence: CASSPRSTGYEQYF. In nucleotides, the CDR3 is TGTGCCAGCAGTCCCCGCTCAACGGGCTACGAGCAGTACTTC.

The chain carries TRBV5-1 and TRBJ1-1; D may be TRBD1 (5 bases). Germline assignment: CDR1 SGHRS and CDR2 YFSETQ. CDR3 length equals 14 residues. The V end was cut by 5 bases, the J end by 1 base, with 12 bases between. This chain's CDR3 is CASSYGGENTEAFF. The DNA of the CDR3 is TGCGCCAGCAGTTACGGGGGGGAGAACACTGAAGCTTTCTTT. Combining the CDR3 with reference TRBV5-1 and TRBJ1-1 gives the whole variable domain KAGVTQTPRYLIKTRGQQVTLSCSPISGHRSVSWYQQTPGQGLQFLFEYFSETQRNKGNFPGRFSGRQFSNSRSEMNVSTLELGDSALYLCASSYGGENTEAFFGQGTRLTVV.

The CDR3 loop is CASSLGGTSFTDTQYF. CDR3 nucleotide sequence: TGCGCCAGCAGCCTCGGCGGGACTAGCTTTACAGATACGCAGTATTTT. V and J are TRBV5-1 and TRBJ2-3; 9 bases match TRBD2. This CDR3 region has 16 residues. The germline V gene has CDR1 SGHRS and CDR2 YFSETQ. The trim removed 4 bases at V and 3 bases at J, leaving 9 bases unmatched.

V and J are TRBV7-9 and TRBJ1-2, with D tentatively TRBD1 (6 bases). The germline gives CDR1 SEHNR, CDR2 FQNEAQ (reference sequence). This CDR3 has 14 amino acids. The ends were cut back, 3 bases at V and 7 bases at J, with 15 bases in the middle. The DNA for the CDR3 is TGTGCCAGCAGCTTCAGGACAGACGTGCCTGGCTACACCTTC. Translating it yields CASSFRTDVPGYTF.

In DNA, the CDR3 is TGCGCCAGCAAAAGGAGGGACAGAAGCACAGATACGCAGTATTTT. This gives the protein CASKRRDRSTDTQYF. The chain employs TRBV5-1 and TRBJ2-3; the D gene is possibly TRBD1 (7 bases). Looked up from germline, CDR1 is SGHRS and CDR2 is YFSETQ. The ends were cut back, 6 bases at V and 0 bases at J, with 14 bases in the middle. The CDR3 contains 15 residues.